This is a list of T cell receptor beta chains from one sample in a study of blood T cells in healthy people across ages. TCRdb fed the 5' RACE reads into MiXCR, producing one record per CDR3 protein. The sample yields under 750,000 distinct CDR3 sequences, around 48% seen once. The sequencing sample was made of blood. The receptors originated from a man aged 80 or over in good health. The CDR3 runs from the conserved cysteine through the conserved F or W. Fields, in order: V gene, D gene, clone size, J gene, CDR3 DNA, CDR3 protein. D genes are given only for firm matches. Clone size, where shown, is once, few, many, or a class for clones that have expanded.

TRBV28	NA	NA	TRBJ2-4	TGTGCCAGCGTAGACACGCAACTAGCCAAAAACATTCAGTACTTC	CASVDTQLAKNIQYF
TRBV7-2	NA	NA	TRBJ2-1	TGTGCCAGCAGCTCAAACACCTTGAGGGAGGAAGCCTACAATGAGCAGTTCTTC	CASSSNTLREEAYNEQFF
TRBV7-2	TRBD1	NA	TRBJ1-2	TGTGCCAGCAGCCCAGACAGGGTTTGGGGCTACACCTTC	CASSPDRVWGYTF
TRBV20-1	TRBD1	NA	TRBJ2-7	TGCAGTGCTAAGCCCCCCGGGACAGGGCCTTCCTACGAGCAGTACTTC	CSAKPPGTGPSYEQYF
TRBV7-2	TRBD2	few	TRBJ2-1	TGTGCCAGCAGCTTAGCTCTACATACGGGAGGAGGATACAATGAGCAGTTCTTC	CASSLALHTGGGYNEQFF
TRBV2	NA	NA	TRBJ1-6	TGTGCCAGGGGGGGAGGGGATTCACCCCTCCACTTT	CARGGGDSPLHF
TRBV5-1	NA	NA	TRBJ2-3	TGCGCCAGCAGCCACGACCCGGGTCTTACACGAGATACGCAGTATTTT	CASSHDPGLTRDTQYF
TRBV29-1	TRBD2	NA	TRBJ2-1	TGCAGCATCTGGACTAGCGGGAGGGCCTACAATGAGCAGTTCTTC	CSIWTSGRAYNEQFF
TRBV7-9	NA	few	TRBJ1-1	TGTGCCAGCAGTCGGACATTCGAGAACACTGAAGCTTTCTTT	CASSRTFENTEAFF
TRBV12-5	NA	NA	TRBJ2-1	TGTGCTAGTGGTCCGGAGTCCAGCTCCTACAATGAGCAGTTCTTC	CASGPESSSYNEQFF
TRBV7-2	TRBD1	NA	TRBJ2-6	TGTGCCAGCAGCGTCCAGGGGGCGCGCGGGGCCAACGTCCCGACTTTC	CASSVQGARGANVPTF
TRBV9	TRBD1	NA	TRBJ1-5	TGTGCCAGCAGCGTAGGGGACAGGGACAATCAGCCCCAGCATTTT	CASSVGDRDNQPQHF
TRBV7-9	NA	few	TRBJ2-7	TGTGCCAGCACCTCTCCGGGAAGCAAATCCTACGAGCAGTACTTC	CASTSPGSKSYEQYF
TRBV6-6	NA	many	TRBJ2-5	TGTGCCAGCAACGGGATGGACAGTATAGAGACCCAGTACTTC	CASNGMDSIETQYF
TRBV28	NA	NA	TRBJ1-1	TGTGCCAGCAGCGTCTGGACTGAAGCTTTCTTT	CASSVWTEAFF
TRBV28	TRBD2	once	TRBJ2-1	TGTGCCAGCAGCCCAGGCGGGGATAGCGGGAGGGCCACCTACAATGAGCAGTTCTTC	CASSPGGDSGRATYNEQFF
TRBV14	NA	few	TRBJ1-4	TGTGCCAGCAGCCAAGGGCGGGTGGAAAAACTGTTTTTT	CASSQGRVEKLFF
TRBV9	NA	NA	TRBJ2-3	TGTGCCAGCAGCCCCGGGACGCCAGATACGCAGTATTTT	CASSPGTPDTQYF
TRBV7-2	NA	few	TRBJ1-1	TGTGCCAGCAGCCTACAGGTCATGGACACTGAAGCTTTCTTT	CASSLQVMDTEAFF
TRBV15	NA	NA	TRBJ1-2	TGTGCCACCAGCAGGGACCAGGGGAACTATGGCTACACCTTC	CATSRDQGNYGYTF
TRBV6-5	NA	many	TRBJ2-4	TGTGCCAGCGGTACGGGTAAAAACATTCAGTACTTC	CASGTGKNIQYF
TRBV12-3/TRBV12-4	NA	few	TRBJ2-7	TGTGCCAGCAGGATGACAGAGGGTTACGAGCAGTACTTC	CASRMTEGYEQYF
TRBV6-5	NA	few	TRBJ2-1	TGTGCCAGCAGTAAACTTGGGGGGCGCTCGAACAATGAGCAGTTCTTC	CASSKLGGRSNNEQFF
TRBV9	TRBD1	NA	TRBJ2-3	TGTGCCAGCACCATCGGTCTGGGACAGGGAACAGATACGCAGTATTTT	CASTIGLGQGTDTQYF